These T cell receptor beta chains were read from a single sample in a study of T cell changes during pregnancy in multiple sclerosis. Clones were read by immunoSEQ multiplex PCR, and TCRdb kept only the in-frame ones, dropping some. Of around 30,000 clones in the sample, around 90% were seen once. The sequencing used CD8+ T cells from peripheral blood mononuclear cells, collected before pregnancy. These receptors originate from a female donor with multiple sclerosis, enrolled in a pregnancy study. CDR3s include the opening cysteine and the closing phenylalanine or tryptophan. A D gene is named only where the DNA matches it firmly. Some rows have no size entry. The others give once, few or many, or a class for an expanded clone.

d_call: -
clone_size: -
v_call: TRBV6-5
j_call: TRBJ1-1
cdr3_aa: CASRRFSNTEAFF
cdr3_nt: TGTGCCAGCAGGAGGTTTTCTAACACTGAAGCTTTCTTT

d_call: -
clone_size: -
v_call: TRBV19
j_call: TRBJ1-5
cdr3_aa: CASSIGLRDGQPQHF
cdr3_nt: TGTGCCAGTAGTATAGGTTTGAGGGATGGTCAGCCCCAGCATTTT

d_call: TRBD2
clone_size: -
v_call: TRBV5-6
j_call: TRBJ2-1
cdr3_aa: CASSLESGTSYNEQFF
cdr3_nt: TGTGCCAGCAGCTTGGAAAGCGGGACGTCCTACAATGAGCAGTTCTTC

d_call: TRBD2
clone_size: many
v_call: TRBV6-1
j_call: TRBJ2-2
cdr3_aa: CASRPGLESGELFF
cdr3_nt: TGTGCCAGCAGGCCGGGACTAGAATCCGGGGAGCTGTTTTTT

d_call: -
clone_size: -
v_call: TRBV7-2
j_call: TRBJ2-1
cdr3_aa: CASSLDIYSYNEQFF
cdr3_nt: TGTGCCAGCAGCTTAGATATCTACTCCTACAATGAGCAGTTCTTC

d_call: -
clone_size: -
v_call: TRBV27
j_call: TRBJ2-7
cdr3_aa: CASAPSAARTYEQYF
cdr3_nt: TGTGCCAGCGCCCCCTCCGCGGCACGAACCTACGAGCAGTACTTC

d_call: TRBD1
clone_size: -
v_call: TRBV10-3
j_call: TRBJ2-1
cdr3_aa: CAISPGTGRDEQFF
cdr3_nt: TGTGCCATCAGTCCCGGGACAGGGAGAGATGAGCAGTTCTTC

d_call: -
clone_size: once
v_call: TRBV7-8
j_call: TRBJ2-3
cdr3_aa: CASSLVLSDTQYF
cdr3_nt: TGTGCCAGCAGCTTAGTATTGTCAGATACGCAGTATTTT

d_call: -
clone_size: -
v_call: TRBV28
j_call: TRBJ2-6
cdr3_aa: CASSLGETSGANVLTF
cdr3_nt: TGTGCCAGCAGTTTAGGGGAGACCTCTGGGGCCAACGTCCTGACTTTC

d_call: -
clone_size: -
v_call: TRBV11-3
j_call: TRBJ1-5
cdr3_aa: CASSPQVGQDQPQHF
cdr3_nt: TGTGCCAGCAGCCCCCAGGTGGGGCAGGATCAGCCCCAGCATTTT

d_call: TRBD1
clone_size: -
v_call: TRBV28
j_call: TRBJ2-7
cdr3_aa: CASTTDRGRPYEQYF
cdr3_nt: TGTGCCAGCACTACCGACAGGGGGCGCCCCTACGAGCAGTACTTC

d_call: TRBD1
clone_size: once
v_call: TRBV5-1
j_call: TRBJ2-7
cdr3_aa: CARYGTADYEQYF
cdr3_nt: TGCGCCCGATACGGGACAGCTGACTACGAGCAGTACTTC

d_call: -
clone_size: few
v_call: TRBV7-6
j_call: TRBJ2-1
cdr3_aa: CASSRSGSSYNEQFF
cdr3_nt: TGTGCCAGCAGCCGGAGCGGTAGCTCCTACAATGAGCAGTTCTTC

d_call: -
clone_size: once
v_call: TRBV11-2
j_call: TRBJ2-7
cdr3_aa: CASSLSLGGQQYEQYF
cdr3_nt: TGTGCCAGCAGCTTATCCTTAGGCGGACAGCAATACGAGCAGTACTTC

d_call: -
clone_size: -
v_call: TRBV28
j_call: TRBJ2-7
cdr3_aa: CASSLRGYYKAYEQYF
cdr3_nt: TGTGCCAGCAGTTTACGGGGATACTATAAGGCCTACGAGCAGTACTTC

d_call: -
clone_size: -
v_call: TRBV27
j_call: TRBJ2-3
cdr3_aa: CASSSLPITDTQYF
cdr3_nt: TGTGCCAGCAGTTCCCTTCCTATCACAGATACGCAGTATTTT

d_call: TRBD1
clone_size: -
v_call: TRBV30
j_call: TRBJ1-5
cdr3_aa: CACETGDSDQPQHF
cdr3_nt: TGTGCCTGCGAGACAGGGGATAGCGATCAGCCCCAGCATTTT

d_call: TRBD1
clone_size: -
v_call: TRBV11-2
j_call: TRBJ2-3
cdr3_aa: CASSHEGQTYTDTQYF
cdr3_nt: TGTGCCAGCAGCCATGAGGGACAGACCTACACAGATACGCAGTATTTT

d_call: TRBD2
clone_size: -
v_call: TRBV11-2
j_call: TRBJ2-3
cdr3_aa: CASSSYQREGSDTQYF
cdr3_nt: TGTGCCAGCAGCTCATATCAGCGGGAGGGCTCAGATACGCAGTATTTT

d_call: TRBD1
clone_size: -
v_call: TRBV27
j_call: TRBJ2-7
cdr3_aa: CASSRAGGYEQYF
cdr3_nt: TGTGCCAGCAGTAGGGCAGGGGGCTACGAGCAGTACTTC

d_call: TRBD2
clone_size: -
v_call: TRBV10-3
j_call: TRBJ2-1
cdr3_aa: CAISESTGTSVYNEQFF
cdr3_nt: TGTGCCATCAGTGAATCCACCGGGACTAGCGTGTACAATGAGCAGTTCTTC

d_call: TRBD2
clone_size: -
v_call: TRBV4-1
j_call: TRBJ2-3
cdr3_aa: CASSQDGGGADTQYF
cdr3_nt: TGCGCCAGCAGCCAAGATGGCGGGGGGGCCGATACGCAGTATTTT

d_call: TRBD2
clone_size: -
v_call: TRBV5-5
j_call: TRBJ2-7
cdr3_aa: CASSYPGLSYEQYF
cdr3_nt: TGTGCCAGCAGTTATCCGGGACTATCCTACGAGCAGTACTTC

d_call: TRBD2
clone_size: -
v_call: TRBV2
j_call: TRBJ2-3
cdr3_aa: CASSGLAGGPTSTDTQYF
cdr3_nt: TGTGCCAGCAGTGGCTTAGCGGGGGGCCCAACTAGCACAGATACGCAGTATTTT

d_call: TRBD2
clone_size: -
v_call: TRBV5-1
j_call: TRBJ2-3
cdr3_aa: CASRGTTKPTDTQYF
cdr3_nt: TGCGCCAGCAGGGGGACTACAAAGCCCACAGATACGCAGTATTTT

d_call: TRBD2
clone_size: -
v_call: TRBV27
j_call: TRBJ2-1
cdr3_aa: CATRFLAGGYNEQFF
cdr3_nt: TGTGCCACCAGATTCTTAGCGGGAGGGTACAATGAGCAGTTCTTC

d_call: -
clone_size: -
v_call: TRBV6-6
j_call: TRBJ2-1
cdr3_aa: CASTLGQAGYEQFF
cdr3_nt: TGTGCCAGCACCTTGGGTCAGGCCGGCTATGAGCAGTTCTTC

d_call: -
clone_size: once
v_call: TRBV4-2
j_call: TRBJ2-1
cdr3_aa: CASSQDYSREQFF
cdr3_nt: TGTGCCAGCAGCCAAGATTACTCCCGAGAGCAGTTCTTC

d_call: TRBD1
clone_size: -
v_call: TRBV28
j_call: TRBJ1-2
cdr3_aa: CASSQGTDYGYTF
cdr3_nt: TGTGCCAGCAGTCAAGGGACAGATTATGGCTACACCTTC

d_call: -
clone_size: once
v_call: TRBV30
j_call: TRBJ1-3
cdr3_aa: CAWSPDSHSGNTIYF
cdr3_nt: TGTGCCTGGAGCCCCGACTCCCACTCTGGAAACACCATATATTTT